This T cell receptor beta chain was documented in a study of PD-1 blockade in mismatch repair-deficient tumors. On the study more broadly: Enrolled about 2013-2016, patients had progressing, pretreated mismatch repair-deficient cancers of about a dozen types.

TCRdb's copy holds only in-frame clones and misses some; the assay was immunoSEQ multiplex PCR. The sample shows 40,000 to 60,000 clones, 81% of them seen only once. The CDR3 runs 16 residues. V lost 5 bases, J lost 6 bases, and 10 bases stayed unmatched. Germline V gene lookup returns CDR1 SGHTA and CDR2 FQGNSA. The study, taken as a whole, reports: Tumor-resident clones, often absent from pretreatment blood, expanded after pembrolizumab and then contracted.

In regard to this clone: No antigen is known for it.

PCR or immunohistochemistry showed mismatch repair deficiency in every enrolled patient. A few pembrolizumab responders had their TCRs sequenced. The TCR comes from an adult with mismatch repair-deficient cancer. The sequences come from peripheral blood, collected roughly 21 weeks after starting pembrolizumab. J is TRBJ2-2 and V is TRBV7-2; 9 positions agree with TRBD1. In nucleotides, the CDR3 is TGTGCCAGCAGCCAAGGGGGACAGGGCGTGGCCGGGGAGCTGTTTTTT. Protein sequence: CASSQGGQGVAGELFF.